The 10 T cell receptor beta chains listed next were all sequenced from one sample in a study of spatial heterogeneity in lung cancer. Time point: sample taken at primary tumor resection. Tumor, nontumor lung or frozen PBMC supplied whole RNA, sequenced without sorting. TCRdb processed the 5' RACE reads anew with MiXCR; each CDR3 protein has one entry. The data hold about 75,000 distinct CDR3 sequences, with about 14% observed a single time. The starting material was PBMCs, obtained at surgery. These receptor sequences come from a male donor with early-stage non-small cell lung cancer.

In DNA, the CDR3 is TGTGCCAGCAGCCAAAGGAGCCTCCCTCCCCAGTTCTTC. Residues: CASSQRSLPPQFF. The chain links TRBV11-3 to TRBJ2-1; no firm D call. This CDR3 is 13 amino acids long. Germline CDR1 is SGHNT and CDR2 is YENEEA. V dropped 5 bases and J dropped 13 bases, with 18 bases sitting between them.

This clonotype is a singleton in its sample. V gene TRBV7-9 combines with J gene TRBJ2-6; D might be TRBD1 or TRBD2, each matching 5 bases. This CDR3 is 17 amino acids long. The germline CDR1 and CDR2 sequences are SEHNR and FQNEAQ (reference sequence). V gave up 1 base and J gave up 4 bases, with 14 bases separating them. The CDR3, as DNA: TGTGCCAGCAGCTTAGAGGGGTTGACTACCGGGGCCAACGTCCTGACTTTC. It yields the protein CASSLEGLTTGANVLTF. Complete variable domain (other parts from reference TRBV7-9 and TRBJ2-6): DTGVSQNPRHKITKRGQNVTFRCDPISEHNRLYWYRQTLGQGPEFLTYFQNEAQLEKSRLLSDRFSAERPKGSFSTLEIQRTEQGDSAMYLCASSLEGLTTGANVLTFGAGSRLTVL.

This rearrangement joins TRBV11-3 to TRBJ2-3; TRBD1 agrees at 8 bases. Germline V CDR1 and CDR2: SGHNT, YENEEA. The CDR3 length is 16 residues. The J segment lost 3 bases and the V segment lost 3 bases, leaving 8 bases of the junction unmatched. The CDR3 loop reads CASSFPQGQGTDTQYF. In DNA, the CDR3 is TGTGCCAGCAGCTTTCCACAAGGACAGGGAACAGATACGCAGTATTTT.

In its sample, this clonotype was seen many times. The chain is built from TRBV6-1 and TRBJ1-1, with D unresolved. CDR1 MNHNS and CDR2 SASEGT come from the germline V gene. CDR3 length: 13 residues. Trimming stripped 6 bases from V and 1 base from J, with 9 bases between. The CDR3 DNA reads TGTGCCAGCAGAGACCGCTCGAACACTGAAGCTTTCTTT. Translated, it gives CASRDRSNTEAFF.

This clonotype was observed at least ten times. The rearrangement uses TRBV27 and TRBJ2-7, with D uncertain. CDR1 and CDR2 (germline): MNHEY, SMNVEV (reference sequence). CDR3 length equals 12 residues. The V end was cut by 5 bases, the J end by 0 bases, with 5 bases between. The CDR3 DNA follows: TGTGCCAGCAGTCCCCTCTCCTACGAGCAGTACTTC. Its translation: CASSPLSYEQYF.

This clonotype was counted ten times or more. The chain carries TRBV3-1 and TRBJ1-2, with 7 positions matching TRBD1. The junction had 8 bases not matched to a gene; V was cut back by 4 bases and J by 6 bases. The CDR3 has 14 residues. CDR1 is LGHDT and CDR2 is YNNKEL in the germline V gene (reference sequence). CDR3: CASSRTQGSDGYTF. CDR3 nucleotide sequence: TGTGCCAGCAGCCGAACACAGGGGTCAGATGGCTACACCTTC.

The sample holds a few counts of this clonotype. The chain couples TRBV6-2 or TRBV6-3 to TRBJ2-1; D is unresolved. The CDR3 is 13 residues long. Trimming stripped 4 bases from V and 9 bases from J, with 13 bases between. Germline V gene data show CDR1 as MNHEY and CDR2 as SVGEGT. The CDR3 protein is CASSSAPISEQFF. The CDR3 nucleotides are TGTGCCAGCAGTTCAGCTCCGATCAGTGAGCAGTTCTTC.

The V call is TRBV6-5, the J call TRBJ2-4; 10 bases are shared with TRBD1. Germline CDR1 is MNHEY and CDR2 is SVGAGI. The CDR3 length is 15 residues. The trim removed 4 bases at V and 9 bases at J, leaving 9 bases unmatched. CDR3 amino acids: CASSSPGQGTAIQYF. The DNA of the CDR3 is TGTGCCAGCAGTTCGCCGGGACAGGGGACGGCCATTCAGTACTTC.

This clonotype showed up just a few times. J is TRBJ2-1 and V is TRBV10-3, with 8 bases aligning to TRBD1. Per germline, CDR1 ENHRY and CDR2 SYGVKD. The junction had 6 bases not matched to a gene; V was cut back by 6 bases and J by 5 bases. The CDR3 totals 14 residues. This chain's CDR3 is CAISRQGAHNEQFF. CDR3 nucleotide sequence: TGTGCCATCAGCCGCCAGGGGGCCCACAATGAGCAGTTCTTC.

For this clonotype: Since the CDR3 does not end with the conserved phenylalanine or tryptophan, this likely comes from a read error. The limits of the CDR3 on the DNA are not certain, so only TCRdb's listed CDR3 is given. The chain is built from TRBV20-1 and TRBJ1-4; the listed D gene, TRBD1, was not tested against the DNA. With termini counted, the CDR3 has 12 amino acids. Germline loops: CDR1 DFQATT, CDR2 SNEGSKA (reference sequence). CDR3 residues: CSARDQVGEGAM.